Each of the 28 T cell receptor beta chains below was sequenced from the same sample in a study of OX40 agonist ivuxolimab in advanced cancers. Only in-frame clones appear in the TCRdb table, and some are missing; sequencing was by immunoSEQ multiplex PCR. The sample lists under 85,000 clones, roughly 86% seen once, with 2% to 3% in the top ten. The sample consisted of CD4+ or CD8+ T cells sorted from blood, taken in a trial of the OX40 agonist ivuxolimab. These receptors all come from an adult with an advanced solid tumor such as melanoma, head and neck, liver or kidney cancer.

CDR3 DNA: TGTGCCAGCGATACATCAGGGGCTTGGGGCTATGGCTACACCTTC. Translation gives CASDTSGAWGYGYTF. V usage is TRBV6-6 and J usage is TRBJ1-2; perhaps TRBD1 as D (6 bases). Germline V CDR1 and CDR2: MNHNY, SVGAGI (reference sequence). There are 15 residues in the CDR3. V lost 8 bases and J lost 4, with 20 bases in between.

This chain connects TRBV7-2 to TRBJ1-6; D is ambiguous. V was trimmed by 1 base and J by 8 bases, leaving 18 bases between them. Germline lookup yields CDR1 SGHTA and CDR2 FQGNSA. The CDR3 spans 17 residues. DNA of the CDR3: TGTGCCAGCAGCTTAGATTTAGCGGGGTCTGGGTATTCACCCCTCCACTTT. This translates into CASSLDLAGSGYSPLHF.

The DNA for the CDR3 is TGTGCCACCAGCAGGCGGGACAGGGGGAACACCGGGGAGCTGTTTTTT. Translating gives CATSRRDRGNTGELFF. The chain uses TRBV15 and TRBJ2-2, with 10 bases that match TRBD1. Germline V gene lookup returns CDR1 LNHNV and CDR2 YYDKDF (reference sequence). The CDR3 runs to 16 residues. Unmatched junction bases numbered 2, after V lost 3 bases and J lost 1 base.

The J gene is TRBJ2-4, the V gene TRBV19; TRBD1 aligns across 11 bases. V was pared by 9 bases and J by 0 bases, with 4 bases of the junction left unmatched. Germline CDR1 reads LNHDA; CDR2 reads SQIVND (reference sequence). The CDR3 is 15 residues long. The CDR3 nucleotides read TGTGCCAGCGGACAGGGGGCAGGAGCCAAAAACATTCAGTACTTC. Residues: CASGQGAGAKNIQYF.

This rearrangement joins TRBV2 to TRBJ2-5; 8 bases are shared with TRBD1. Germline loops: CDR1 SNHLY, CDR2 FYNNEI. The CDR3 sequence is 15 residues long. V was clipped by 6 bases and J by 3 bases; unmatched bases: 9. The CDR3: CASSEQGQVEETQYF. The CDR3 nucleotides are TGTGCCAGCAGCGAACAGGGACAGGTAGAAGAGACCCAGTACTTC.

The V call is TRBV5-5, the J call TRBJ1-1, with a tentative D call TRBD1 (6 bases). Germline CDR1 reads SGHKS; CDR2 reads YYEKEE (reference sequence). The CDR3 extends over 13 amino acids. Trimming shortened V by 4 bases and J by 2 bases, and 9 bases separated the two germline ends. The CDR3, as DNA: TGTGCCAGCAGCCAGGACAGAAACACTGAAGCTTTCTTT. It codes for CASSQDRNTEAFF.

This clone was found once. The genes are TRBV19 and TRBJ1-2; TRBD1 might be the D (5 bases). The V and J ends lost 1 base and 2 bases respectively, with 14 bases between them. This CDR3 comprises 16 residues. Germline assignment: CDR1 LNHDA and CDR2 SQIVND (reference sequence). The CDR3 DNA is TGTGCCAGTAGTATAGGAAGAAGAGGGGAGAACTATGGCTACACCTTC. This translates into CASSIGRRGENYGYTF.

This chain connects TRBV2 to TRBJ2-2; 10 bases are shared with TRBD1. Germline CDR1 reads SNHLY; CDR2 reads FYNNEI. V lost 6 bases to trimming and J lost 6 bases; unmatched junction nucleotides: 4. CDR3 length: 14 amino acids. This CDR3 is CASRGTGEAGELFF. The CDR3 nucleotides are TGTGCCAGCAGGGGGACAGGGGAGGCCGGGGAGCTGTTTTTT.

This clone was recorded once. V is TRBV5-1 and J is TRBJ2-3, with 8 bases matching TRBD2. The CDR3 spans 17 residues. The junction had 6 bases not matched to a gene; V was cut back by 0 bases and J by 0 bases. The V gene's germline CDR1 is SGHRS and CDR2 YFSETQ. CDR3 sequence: CASSLARSGGSTDTQYF. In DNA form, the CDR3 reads TGCGCCAGCAGCTTGGCTAGAAGCGGGGGAAGCACAGATACGCAGTATTTT.

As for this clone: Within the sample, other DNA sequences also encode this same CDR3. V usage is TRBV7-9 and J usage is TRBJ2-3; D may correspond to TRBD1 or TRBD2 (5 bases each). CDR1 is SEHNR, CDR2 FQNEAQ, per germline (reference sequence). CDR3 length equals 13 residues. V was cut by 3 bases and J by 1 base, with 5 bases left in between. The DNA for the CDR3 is TGTGCCAGCAGCTTGGGGGGCACAGATACGCAGTATTTT. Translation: CASSLGGTDTQYF.

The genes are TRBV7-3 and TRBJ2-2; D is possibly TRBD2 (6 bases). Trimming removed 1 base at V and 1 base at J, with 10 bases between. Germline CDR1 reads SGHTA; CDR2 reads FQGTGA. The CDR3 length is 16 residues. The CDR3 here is CASSLNVRENTGELFF. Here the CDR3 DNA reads TGTGCCAGCAGCTTAAATGTGCGGGAGAACACCGGGGAGCTGTTTTTT.

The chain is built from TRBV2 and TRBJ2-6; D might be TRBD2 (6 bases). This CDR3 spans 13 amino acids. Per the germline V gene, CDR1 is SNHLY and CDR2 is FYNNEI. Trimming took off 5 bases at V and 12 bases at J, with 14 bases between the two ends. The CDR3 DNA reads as TGTGCCAGCAGTTTCCGGCAGGGAGGCGTCCTGACTTTC. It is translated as CASSFRQGGVLTF.

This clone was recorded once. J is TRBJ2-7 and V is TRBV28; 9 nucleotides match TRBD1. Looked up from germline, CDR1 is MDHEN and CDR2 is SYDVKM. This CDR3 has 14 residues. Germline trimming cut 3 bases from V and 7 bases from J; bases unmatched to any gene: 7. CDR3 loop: CASSFGQGLDEQYV. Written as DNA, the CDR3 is TGTGCCAGCAGTTTCGGACAGGGGTTGGATGAGCAGTACGTC.

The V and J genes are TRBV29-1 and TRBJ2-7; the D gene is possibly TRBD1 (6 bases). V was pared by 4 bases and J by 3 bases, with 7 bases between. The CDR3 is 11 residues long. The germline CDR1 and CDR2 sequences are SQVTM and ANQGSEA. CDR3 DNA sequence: TGCAGCGTTGGGGACAACTACGAGCAGTACGTC. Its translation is CSVGDNYEQYV.

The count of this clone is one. CDR3 nucleotides: TGCGCCAGCAGCCAAGACGCAGGGTGGGGCAATCAGCCCCAGCATTTT. This encodes CASSQDAGWGNQPQHF. V usage is TRBV4-1 and J usage is TRBJ1-5; D possibly corresponds to TRBD1 (5 bases). Trimming took off 0 bases at V and 2 bases at J, with 11 bases between the two ends. The CDR3 covers 16 residues. Germline V gene data show CDR1 as MGHRA and CDR2 as YSYEKL.

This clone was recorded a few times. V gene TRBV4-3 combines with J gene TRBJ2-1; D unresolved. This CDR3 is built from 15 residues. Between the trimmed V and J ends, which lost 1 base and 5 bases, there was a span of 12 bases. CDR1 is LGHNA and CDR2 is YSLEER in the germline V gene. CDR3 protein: CASSQGVTADNEQFF. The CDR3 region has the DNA TGCGCCAGCAGCCAAGGGGTTACAGCCGACAATGAGCAGTTCTTC.

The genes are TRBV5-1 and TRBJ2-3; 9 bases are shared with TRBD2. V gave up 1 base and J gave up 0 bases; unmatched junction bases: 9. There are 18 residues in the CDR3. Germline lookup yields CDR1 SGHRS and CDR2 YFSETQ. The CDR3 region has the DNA TGCGCCAGCAGCTTGAGGGGACTAGCCTCGGTCAGCACAGATACGCAGTATTTT. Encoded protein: CASSLRGLASVSTDTQYF. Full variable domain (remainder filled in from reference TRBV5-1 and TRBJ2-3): KAGVTQTPRYLIKTRGQQVTLSCSPISGHRSVSWYQQTPGQGLQFLFEYFSETQRNKGNFPGRFSGRQFSNSRSEMNVSTLELGDSALYLCASSLRGLASVSTDTQYFGPGTRLTVL.

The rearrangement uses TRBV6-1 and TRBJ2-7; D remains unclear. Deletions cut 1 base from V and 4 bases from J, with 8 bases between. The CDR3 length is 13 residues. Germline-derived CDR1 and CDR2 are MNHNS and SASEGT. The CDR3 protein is CASSEGEMYEQYV. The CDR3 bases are TGTGCCAGCAGTGAAGGGGAAATGTACGAGCAGTACGTC.

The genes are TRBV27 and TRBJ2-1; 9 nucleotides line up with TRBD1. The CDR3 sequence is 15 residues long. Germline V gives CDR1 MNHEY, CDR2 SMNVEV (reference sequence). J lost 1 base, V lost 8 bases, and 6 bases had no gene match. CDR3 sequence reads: CASCQTGGSYNEQFF. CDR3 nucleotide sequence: TGTGCCAGCTGTCAGACAGGGGGGTCCTACAATGAGCAGTTCTTC.

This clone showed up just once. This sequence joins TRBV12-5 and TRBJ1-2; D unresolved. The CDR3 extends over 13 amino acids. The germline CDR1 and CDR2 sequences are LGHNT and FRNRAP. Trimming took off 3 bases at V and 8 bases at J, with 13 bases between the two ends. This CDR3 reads CASGFCPPPGYTF. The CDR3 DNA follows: TGTGCTAGTGGTTTCTGTCCCCCTCCCGGCTACACCTTC.

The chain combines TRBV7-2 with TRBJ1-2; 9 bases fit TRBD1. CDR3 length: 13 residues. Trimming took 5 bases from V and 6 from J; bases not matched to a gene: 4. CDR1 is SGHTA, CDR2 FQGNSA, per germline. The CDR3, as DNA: TGTGCCAGCAGCGTAAACAGGGGGCATGGCTACACCTTC. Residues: CASSVNRGHGYTF. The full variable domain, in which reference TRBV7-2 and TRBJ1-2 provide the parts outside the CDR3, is GAGVSQSPSNKVTEKGKDVELRCDPISGHTALYWYRQSLGQGLEFLIYFQGNSAPDKSGLPSDRFSAERTGGSVSTLTIQRTQQEDSAVYLCASSVNRGHGYTFGSGTRLTVV.

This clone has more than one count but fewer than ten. The CDR3 region is CASSLMGQGFLRDTEAFF. CDR3 DNA: TGTGCCAGCAGCTTAATGGGACAGGGGTTCCTAAGGGACACTGAAGCTTTCTTT. This chain connects TRBV7-9 to TRBJ1-1; 10 nucleotides agree with TRBD1. CDR1 is SEHNR and CDR2 is FQNEAQ in the germline V gene (reference sequence). After removal of 2 bases from V and 3 bases from J, the junction contained 12 bases not matched to a gene. This CDR3 spans 18 amino acids.

The CDR3 region is CSARDRELPFF. For the CDR3, the DNA is TGCAGTGCTAGAGATCGGGAGTTGCCTTTCTTT. This chain links TRBV20-1 with TRBJ1-1; D gene unclear. Trimming took 0 bases from V and 12 from J, leaving 11 bases between them. The CDR3 is 11 residues long. Germline V gives CDR1 DFQATT, CDR2 SNEGSKA (reference sequence).

Written as DNA, the CDR3 is TGTGCCAGCTCTCACTCAGCAGGCGCGGGAAACACCATATATTTT. This gives the protein CASSHSAGAGNTIYF. The V call is TRBV18, the J call TRBJ1-3; D is uncertain. This CDR3 region has 15 residues. V shed 6 bases and J shed 4 bases, with 16 bases lying between them. Germline V gene sequence: CDR1 KGHSH, CDR2 LQKENI.

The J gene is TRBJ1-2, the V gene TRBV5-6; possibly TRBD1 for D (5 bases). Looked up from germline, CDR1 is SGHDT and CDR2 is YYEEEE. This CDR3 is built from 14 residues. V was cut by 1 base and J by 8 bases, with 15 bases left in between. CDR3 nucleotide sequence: TGTGCCAGCAGCTTGATGGACATCTCTGGCGGCTACACCTTC. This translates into CASSLMDISGGYTF.

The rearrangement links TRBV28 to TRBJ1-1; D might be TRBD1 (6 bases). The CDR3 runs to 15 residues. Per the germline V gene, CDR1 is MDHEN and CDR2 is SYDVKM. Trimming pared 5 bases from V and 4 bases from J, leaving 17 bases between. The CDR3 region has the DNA TGTGCCAGCAGTATGGACAGAGCCTTCGCCACTGAAGCTTTCTTT. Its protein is CASSMDRAFATEAFF.

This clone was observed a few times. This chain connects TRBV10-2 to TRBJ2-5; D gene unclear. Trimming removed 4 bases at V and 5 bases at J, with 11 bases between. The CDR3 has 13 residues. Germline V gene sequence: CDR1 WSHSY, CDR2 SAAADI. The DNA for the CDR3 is TGCGCCAGCAGTGCGTCAGTATGGGAGACCCAGTACTTC. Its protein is CASSASVWETQYF.

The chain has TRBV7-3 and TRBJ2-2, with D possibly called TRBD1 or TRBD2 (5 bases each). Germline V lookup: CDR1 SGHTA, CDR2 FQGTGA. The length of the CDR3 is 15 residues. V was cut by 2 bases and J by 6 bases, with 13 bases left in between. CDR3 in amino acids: CASSLDGTSAGELFF. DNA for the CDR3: TGTGCCAGCAGCTTAGACGGGACGTCGGCCGGGGAGCTGTTTTTT.